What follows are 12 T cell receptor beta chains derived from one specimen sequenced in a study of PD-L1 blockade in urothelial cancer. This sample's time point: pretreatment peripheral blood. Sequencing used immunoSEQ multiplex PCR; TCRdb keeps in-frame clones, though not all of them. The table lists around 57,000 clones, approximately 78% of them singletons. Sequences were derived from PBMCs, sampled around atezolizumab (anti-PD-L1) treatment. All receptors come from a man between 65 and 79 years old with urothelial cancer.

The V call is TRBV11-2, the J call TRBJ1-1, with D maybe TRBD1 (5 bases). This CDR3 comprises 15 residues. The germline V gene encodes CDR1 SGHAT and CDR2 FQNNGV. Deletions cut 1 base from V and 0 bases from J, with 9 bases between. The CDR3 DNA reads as TGTGCCAGCAGCTTAGCTCCAGGGATGAACACTGAAGCTTTCTTT. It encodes CASSLAPGMNTEAFF.

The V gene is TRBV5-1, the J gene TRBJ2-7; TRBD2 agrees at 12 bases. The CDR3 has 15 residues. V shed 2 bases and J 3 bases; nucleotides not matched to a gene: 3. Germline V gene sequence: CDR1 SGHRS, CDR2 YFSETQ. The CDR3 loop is CASSLLAGGIYEQYF. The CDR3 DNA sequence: TGCGCCAGCAGCTTACTAGCGGGAGGTATCTACGAGCAGTACTTC.

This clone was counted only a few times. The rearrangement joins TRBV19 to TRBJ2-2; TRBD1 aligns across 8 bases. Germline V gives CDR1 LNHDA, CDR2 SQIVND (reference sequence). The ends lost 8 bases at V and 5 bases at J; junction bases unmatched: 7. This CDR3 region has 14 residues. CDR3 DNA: TGTGCCAGTCAGGGGGCCGTGAAGACCGGGGAGCTGTTTTTT. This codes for CASQGAVKTGELFF.

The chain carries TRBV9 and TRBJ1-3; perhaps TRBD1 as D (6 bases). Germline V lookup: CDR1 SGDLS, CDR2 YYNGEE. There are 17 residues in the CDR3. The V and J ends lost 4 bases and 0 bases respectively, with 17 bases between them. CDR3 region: CASSRGGDLFSGNTIYF. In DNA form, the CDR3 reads TGTGCCAGCAGCCGAGGGGGGGATTTATTCTCTGGAAACACCATATATTTT. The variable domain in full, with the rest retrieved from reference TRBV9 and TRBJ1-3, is DSGVTQTPKHLITATGQRVTLRCSPRSGDLSVYWYQQSLDQGLQFLIQYYNGEERAKGNILERFSAQQFPDLHSELNLSSLELGDSALYFCASSRGGDLFSGNTIYFGEGSWLTVV.

The CDR3 region is CASSQDSGETQYF. The CDR3 DNA sequence: TGTGCCAGCAGCCAAGACTCCGGGGAGACCCAGTACTTC. The chain links TRBV7-2 to TRBJ2-5; D call uncertain. The CDR3 totals 13 residues. Germline V gene data show CDR1 as SGHTA and CDR2 as FQGNSA. V was shortened by 5 bases and J by 5 bases, with 12 bases between the two germline ends.

The CDR3 spells CASSIIGAGELFF. The CDR3 region has the DNA TGTGCCAGTAGTATTATAGGGGCCGGGGAGCTGTTTTTT. The chain recombines TRBV19 with TRBJ2-2; D is perhaps TRBD1 (5 bases). Trimming removed 3 bases from V and 6 bases from J, with 8 bases in between. Germline assignment: CDR1 LNHDA and CDR2 SQIVND (reference sequence). This CDR3 is 13 amino acids long.

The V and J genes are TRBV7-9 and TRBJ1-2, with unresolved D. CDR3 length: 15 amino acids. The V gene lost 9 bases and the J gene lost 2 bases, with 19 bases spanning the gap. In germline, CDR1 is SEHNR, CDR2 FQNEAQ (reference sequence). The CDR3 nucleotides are TGTGCCAGTACCACTATGGCGGGGAGAAACTATGGCTACACCTTC. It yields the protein CASTTMAGRNYGYTF.

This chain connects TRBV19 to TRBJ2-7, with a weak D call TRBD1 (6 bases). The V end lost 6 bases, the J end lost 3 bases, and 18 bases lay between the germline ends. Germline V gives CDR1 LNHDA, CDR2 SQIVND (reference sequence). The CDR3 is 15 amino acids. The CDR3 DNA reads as TGTGCCAGTAGCGAAACCGGGACACCCATCTACGAGCAGTACTTC. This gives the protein CASSETGTPIYEQYF.

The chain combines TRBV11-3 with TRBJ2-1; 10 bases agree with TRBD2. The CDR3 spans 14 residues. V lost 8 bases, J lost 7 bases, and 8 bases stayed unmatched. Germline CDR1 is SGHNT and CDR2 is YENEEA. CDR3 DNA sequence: TGTGCCAGCGCCCGGGAGCGGGAGGGGAATGAGCAGTTCTTC. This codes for CASAREREGNEQFF. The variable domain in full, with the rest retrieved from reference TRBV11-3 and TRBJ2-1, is EAGVVQSPRYKIIEKKQPVAFWCNPISGHNTLYWYLQNLGQGPELLIRYENEEAVDDSQLPKDRFSAERLKGVDSTLKIQPAELGDSAVYLCASAREREGNEQFFGPGTRLTVL.

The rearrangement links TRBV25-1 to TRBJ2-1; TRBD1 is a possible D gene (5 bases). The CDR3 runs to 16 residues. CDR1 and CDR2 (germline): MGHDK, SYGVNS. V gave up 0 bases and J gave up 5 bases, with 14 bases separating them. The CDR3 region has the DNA TGTGCCAGCAGTGAATACAAGGGGTATATCGACAATGAGCAGTTCTTC. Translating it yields CASSEYKGYIDNEQFF.

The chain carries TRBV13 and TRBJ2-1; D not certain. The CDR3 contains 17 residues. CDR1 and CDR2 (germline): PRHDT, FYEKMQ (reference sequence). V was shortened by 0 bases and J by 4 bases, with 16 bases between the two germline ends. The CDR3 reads CASSLGPAAKRYNEQFF. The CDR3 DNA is TGTGCCAGCAGCTTAGGCCCAGCAGCTAAGAGGTACAATGAGCAGTTCTTC.

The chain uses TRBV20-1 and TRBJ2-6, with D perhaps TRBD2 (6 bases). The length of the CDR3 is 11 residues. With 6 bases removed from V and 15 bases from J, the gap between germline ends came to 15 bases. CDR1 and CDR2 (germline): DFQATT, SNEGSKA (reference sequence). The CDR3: CSALPGLRLTF. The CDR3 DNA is TGCAGTGCCCTACCGGGACTCCGCCTGACTTTC.